A selection of T cell receptor beta chains follows, all from one sample in a study of blood T cell repertoires in COVID-19. Data came from immunoSEQ multiplex PCR; TCRdb stores just in-frame clones and leaves some out. The sample includes 140,000 to 150,000 clones, 65% to 85% of them seen just once. The sample taken for sequencing was PBMCs or T cells enriched from blood (not recorded which). Receptor source: a woman aged 50 to 60 who had been exposed to COVID-19. CDR3s include the opening cysteine and the closing phenylalanine or tryptophan. The D gene is left open where the match is weak. Clone size is not always given. Where it is, it says once, few, many or a class for expanded clones.

v_call	d_call	cdr3_length	j_call	clone_size	cdr3_nt	cdr3_aa
TRBV9	TRBD1	15	TRBJ2-1	-	TGTGCCAGCAGCGTAAAAGGACAGGGGTTCAATGAGCAGTTCTTC	CASSVKGQGFNEQFF
TRBV3-1/TRBV3-2	-	15	TRBJ1-2	-	TGTGCCAGCAGCCAAGTTACAGCGGTCGCCTATGGCTACACCTTC	CASSQVTAVAYGYTF
TRBV2	TRBD2	15	TRBJ2-5	-	TGTGCCAGCAGTGCGGGAGCGGGAATTAGGGAGACCCAGTACTTC	CASSAGAGIRETQYF
TRBV19	TRBD1	16	TRBJ2-3	-	TGTGCCAGTAGTAAGACAGGGCCGGCCAACACAGATACGCAGTATTTT	CASSKTGPANTDTQYF
TRBV19	-	16	TRBJ1-5	-	TGTGCCAGTAGTATTTCTGGCGACATGAGCAATCAGCCCCAGCATTTT	CASSISGDMSNQPQHF
TRBV7-2	-	13	TRBJ2-1	once	TGTGCCAGCAGCGCCCAAACTAGCAATGAGCAGTTCTTC	CASSAQTSNEQFF
TRBV21-1	-	13	TRBJ2-1	-	TGTGCCAGCAGCGCTCCGGGACAGGGGCCACAGTTCTTC	CASSAPGQGPQFF
TRBV9	-	16	TRBJ2-1	-	TGTGCCAGCAGCGTAGATCCAGGGGGGTACTACAATGAGCAGTTCTTC	CASSVDPGGYYNEQFF
TRBV15	-	17	TRBJ2-1	-	TGTGCCACCAGCAGAGACCCGGCGAAGGGGTCCTACAATGAGCAGTTCTTC	CATSRDPAKGSYNEQFF
TRBV25-1	-	13	TRBJ2-2	-	TGTGCCGGCCAAGGCGGAAACACCGGGGAGCTGTTTTTT	CAGQGGNTGELFF
TRBV6-5	TRBD1	15	TRBJ1-3	-	TGTGCCAGCAGCAAAGACAGGGACTCTGGAAACACCATATATTTT	CASSKDRDSGNTIYF
TRBV5-1	TRBD1	15	TRBJ1-5	-	TGCGCCAGCAGCTGGACAGGGGGCGCCGATCAGCCCCAGCATTTT	CASSWTGGADQPQHF
TRBV6-4	-	14	TRBJ2-1	many	TGTGCCAGCAGTGACGAGGGAGGGGGCAATGAGCAGTTCTTC	CASSDEGGGNEQFF
TRBV19	-	16	TRBJ1-6	-	TGTGCCAGTAGTATAGTTTGGACAGCTGATAATTCACCCCTCCACTTT	CASSIVWTADNSPLHF
TRBV5-6	-	14	TRBJ2-2	-	TGTGCCAGCAGCTTTAGCGGGAACACCGGGGAGCTGTTTTTT	CASSFSGNTGELFF
TRBV6-5	-	14	TRBJ2-3	-	TGTGCCATAGGCAGGGAGGTATGGGCCGATACGCAGTATTTT	CAIGREVWADTQYF
TRBV9	TRBD1	15	TRBJ2-2	once	TGTGCCAGCAGCGAGAGACAGGGGGCGAACGGGGAGCTGTTTTTT	CASSERQGANGELFF
TRBV7-9	-	15	TRBJ2-2	-	TGTGCCAGCAGCACCCCGGCCGGGGTCACCGGGGAGCTGTTTTTT	CASSTPAGVTGELFF
TRBV15	TRBD1	15	TRBJ1-5	-	TGTGCCACCAGCTCACGGACAGGGCCCGCTCAGCCCCAGCATTTT	CATSSRTGPAQPQHF
TRBV3-1/TRBV3-2	-	14	TRBJ2-5	-	TGTGCCATTTTTGGTGGACAGAGTCAAGAGACCCAGTACTTC	CAIFGGQSQETQYF
TRBV5-1	-	14	TRBJ2-3	-	TGCGCCAGCAGCTTGGACAGGGGCACAGATACGCAGTATTTT	CASSLDRGTDTQYF
TRBV28	TRBD2	15	TRBJ2-7	-	TGTGCCAGCAGCACCTCCGGGACTAGCAGTTACGAGCAGTACTTC	CASSTSGTSSYEQYF
TRBV27	TRBD2	17	TRBJ2-2	-	TGTGCCAGCAGTTTTCCCCCGGGACTAGCGGGGACCGGGGAGCTGTTTTTT	CASSFPPGLAGTGELFF
TRBV10-2	-	12	TRBJ1-1	few	TGCGCCAGCAGTGATAGCAATACTGAAGCTTTCTTT	CASSDSNTEAFF
TRBV9	-	15	TRBJ1-2	-	TGTGCCAGCAGCGGGGGGGGTGTGCCTAACTATGGCTACACCTTC	CASSGGGVPNYGYTF
TRBV19	-	13	TRBJ1-1	-	TGTGCCAGTAGTCGAGGGATGGTCACTGAAGCTTTCTTT	CASSRGMVTEAFF
TRBV6-2/TRBV6-3	-	16	TRBJ2-7	-	TGTGCCAGCAGTTACCCAGAACGAGACACTGCCTACGAGCAGTACTTC	CASSYPERDTAYEQYF
TRBV2	-	13	TRBJ1-5	-	TGTGCCAGTACTTACAGGAGCAATCAGCCCCAGCATTTT	CASTYRSNQPQHF
TRBV11-2	TRBD1	14	TRBJ2-7	-	TGTGCCAGCAGCTTCCGGACAGGGTCCTACGAGCAGTACTTC	CASSFRTGSYEQYF
TRBV19	TRBD1	13	TRBJ1-6	once	TGTGCCAGTAGTATGGACAGGGGTTCACCCCTCCACTTT	CASSMDRGSPLHF
TRBV13	-	13	TRBJ2-7	once	TGTGCCAGCAGCCCCGGAGGAGGGGATGAGCAGTACTTC	CASSPGGGDEQYF
TRBV9	-	13	TRBJ2-7	once	TGTGCCAGCAGCGCGGGGATTTACGACGAGCAGTACTTC	CASSAGIYDEQYF
TRBV20-1	-	10	TRBJ2-7	once	TGCAGTGCTAGAGACCCTTCGGGGTACTTC	CSARDPSGYF
TRBV5-1	TRBD2	18	TRBJ2-1	-	TGCGCCAGCAGCTTAGGACTAGCGGGGGGGCAAGGGTACAATGAGCAGTTCTTC	CASSLGLAGGQGYNEQFF
TRBV5-6	TRBD1	14	TRBJ1-2	-	TGTGCCAGCAACCCTGGCCAGGGGGGATATGGCTACACCTTC	CASNPGQGGYGYTF
TRBV27	TRBD1	18	TRBJ1-1	-	TGTGCCAGCAGTTTATTAACCGGGACAGGGGGCCCTTACACTGAAGCTTTCTTT	CASSLLTGTGGPYTEAFF
TRBV7-8	-	13	TRBJ1-5	-	TGTGCCAGCAGCGAGAGGGACAATCAGCCCCAGCATTTT	CASSERDNQPQHF
TRBV6-5	-	13	TRBJ1-5	-	TGTGCCAGCAGCCTAAATAGCAATCAGCCCCAGCATTTT	CASSLNSNQPQHF
TRBV6-2/TRBV6-3	-	15	TRBJ2-7	-	TGTGCCAGCAGTTACCGCCTAGAGGGCCTGTACGAGCAGTACTTC	CASSYRLEGLYEQYF
TRBV28	-	15	TRBJ1-5	-	TGTGCCAGCAGTTTACCGGGACAATCCCCACAGCCCCAGCATTTT	CASSLPGQSPQPQHF
TRBV27	-	22	TRBJ1-6	-	TGTGCCAGCAGCCCTGCCTTGACAGGCCAACGATACCCCCCCGCATATAATTCACCCCTCCACTTT	CASSPALTGQRYPPAYNSPLHF
TRBV30	-	11	TRBJ2-7	-	TGTGCCTGCCAGGCCTCCTACGAGCAGTACTTC	CACQASYEQYF
TRBV6-5	-	13	TRBJ1-2	-	TGTGCCAGCAGGGCCACAGCTAACTATGGCTACACCTTC	CASRATANYGYTF
TRBV5-1	-	15	TRBJ2-1	-	TGCGCCAGCGGGAACAGTAGGGGGTCCTACAATGAGCAGTTCTTC	CASGNSRGSYNEQFF
TRBV5-6	TRBD1	14	TRBJ2-7	-	TGTGCCAGTACGCGAGGGGGCCCGCCTTACGAGCAGTACTTC	CASTRGGPPYEQYF
TRBV5-4	TRBD1	16	TRBJ1-2	-	TGTGCCAGCAGCTTGGATACCAGGGGGGATGACTATGGCTACACCTTC	CASSLDTRGDDYGYTF
TRBV2	-	12	TRBJ1-6	-	TGTGCCAGCATGAGGGTGGGTTCACCCCTCCACTTT	CASMRVGSPLHF
TRBV3-1/TRBV3-2	-	13	TRBJ1-1	-	TGTGCCAGCACTTGGGGTTGGGGGGGTGAAGCTTTCTTT	CASTWGWGGEAFF
TRBV4-3	TRBD2	16	TRBJ2-7	-	TGCGCCAGCAGCCAAGCCGCGGTCGGACTAGCCGGCGAGCAGTACTTC	CASSQAAVGLAGEQYF
TRBV27	-	16	TRBJ2-7	once	TGTGCCAGCAGCCAACGTTTCGGGAGAAGCTCCTACGAGCAGTACTTC	CASSQRFGRSSYEQYF
TRBV7-9	-	14	TRBJ1-5	-	TGTGCCAGCAGCCACTTAGCTACCAATCAGCCCCAGCATTTT	CASSHLATNQPQHF
TRBV14	TRBD1	16	TRBJ2-7	-	TGTGCCAGCAGCCAATGGGCCTCGACAGGGTCGAACGAGCAGTACTTC	CASSQWASTGSNEQYF
TRBV5-1	TRBD2	16	TRBJ2-5	-	TGCGCCAGCAGCTTGGCCAGGACTAGAGGTCAAGAGACCCAGTACTTC	CASSLARTRGQETQYF
TRBV9	TRBD1	18	TRBJ1-6	once	TGTGCCAGCAGCGGAGGTGGGGGACAGGGCTTTCTGTATTCACCCCTCCACTTT	CASSGGGGQGFLYSPLHF
TRBV2	-	14	TRBJ1-5	-	TGTGCCAGCAAAGGCCAGGTTAGCAATCAGCCCCAGCATTTT	CASKGQVSNQPQHF